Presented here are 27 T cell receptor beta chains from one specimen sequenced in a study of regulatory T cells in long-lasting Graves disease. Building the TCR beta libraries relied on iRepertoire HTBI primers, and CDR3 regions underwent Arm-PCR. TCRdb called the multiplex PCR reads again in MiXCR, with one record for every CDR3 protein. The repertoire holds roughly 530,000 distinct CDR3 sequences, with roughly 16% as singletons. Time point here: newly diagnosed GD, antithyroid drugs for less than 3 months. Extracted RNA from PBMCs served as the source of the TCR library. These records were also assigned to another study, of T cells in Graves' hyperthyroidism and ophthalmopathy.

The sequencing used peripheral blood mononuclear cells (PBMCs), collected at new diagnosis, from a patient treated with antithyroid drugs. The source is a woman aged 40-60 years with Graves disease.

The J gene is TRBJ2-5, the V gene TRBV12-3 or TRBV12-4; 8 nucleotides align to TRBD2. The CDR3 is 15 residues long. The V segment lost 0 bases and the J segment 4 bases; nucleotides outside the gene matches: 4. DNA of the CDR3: TGTGCCAGCAGTTTAGCTGGACTAGCCCTAGAGACCCAGTACTTC. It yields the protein CASSLAGLALETQYF.

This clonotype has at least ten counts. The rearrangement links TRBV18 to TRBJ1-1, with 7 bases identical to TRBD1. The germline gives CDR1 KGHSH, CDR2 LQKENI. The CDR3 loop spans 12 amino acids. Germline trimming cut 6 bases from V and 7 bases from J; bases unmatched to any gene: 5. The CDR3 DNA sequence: TGTGCCAGCTCCCGGGACAGCTATGAAGCTTTCTTT. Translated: CASSRDSYEAFF. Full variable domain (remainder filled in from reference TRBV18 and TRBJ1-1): NAGVMQNPRHLVRRRGQEARLRCSPMKGHSHVYWYRQLPEEGLKFMVYLQKENIIDESGMPKERFSAEFPKEGPSILRIQQVVRGDSAAYFCASSRDSYEAFFGQGTRLTVV.

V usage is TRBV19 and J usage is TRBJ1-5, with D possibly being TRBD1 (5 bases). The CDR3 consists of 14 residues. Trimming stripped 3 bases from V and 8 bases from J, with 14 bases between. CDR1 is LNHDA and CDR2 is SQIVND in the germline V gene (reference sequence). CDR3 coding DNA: TGTGCCAGTAGTATTACAAGGGACGCCGAGCCCCAGCATTTT. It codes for CASSITRDAEPQHF.

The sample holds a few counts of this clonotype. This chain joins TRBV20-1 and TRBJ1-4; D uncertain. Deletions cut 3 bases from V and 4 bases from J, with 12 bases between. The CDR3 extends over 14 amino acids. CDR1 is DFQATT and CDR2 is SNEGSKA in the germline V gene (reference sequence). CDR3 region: CSARAGSHNEKLFF. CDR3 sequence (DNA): TGCAGTGCTAGGGCCGGGTCCCATAATGAAAAACTGTTTTTT.

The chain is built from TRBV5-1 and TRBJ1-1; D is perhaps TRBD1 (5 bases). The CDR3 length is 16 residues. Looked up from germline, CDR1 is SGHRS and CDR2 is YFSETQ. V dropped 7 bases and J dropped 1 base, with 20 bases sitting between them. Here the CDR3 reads CASSPGPSSRNTEAFF. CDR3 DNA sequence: TGCGCCAGCTCCCCGGGGCCCTCTTCTCGGAACACTGAAGCTTTCTTT.

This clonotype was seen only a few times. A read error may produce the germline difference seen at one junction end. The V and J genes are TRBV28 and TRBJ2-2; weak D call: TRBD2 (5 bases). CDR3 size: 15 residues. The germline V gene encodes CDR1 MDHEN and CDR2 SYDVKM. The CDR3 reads CASQNIGGSTGELSF. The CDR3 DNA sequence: TGTGCCAGTCAGAACATCGGAGGATCGACCGGGGAGCTGTCTTTT.

The CDR3 DNA reads as TGTGCCAGCAGTTACTCGGGGTCGGGCCATGGCTACACCTTC. Its protein product is CASSYSGSGHGYTF. The chain recombines TRBV6-6 with TRBJ1-2; no clear D. Germline assignment: CDR1 MNHNY and CDR2 SVGAGI (reference sequence). The germline V and J ends were trimmed by 0 bases and 6 bases, with 11 bases remaining between them. The CDR3 is made up of 14 amino acids.

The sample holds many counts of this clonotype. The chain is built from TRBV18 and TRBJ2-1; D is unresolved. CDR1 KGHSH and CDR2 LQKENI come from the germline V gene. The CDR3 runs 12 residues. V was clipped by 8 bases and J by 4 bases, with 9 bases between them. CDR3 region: CASSPPYNEQFF. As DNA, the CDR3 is TGTGCCAGCAGTCCGCCGTACAATGAGCAGTTCTTC.

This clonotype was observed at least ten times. For the CDR3, the DNA is TGCAGTGCTGCACCCCCCGGGGGGACAGATACGCAGTATTTT. This translates into CSAAPPGGTDTQYF. The chain is built from TRBV20-1 and TRBJ2-3; 7 bases match TRBD2. V gave up 5 bases and J gave up 3 bases; unmatched junction bases: 8. This CDR3 comprises 14 residues. Germline V gene sequence: CDR1 DFQATT, CDR2 SNEGSKA (reference sequence).

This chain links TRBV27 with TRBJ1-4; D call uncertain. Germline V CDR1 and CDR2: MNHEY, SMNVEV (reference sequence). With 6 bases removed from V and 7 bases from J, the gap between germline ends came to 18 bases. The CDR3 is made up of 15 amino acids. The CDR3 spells CASRGQVLSSEKLFF. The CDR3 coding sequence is TGTGCCAGCAGAGGTCAAGTTCTGAGCTCTGAAAAACTGTTTTTT.

The DNA of the CDR3 is TGTGCCAGCAGCGTAGGGTGGGGCCCTAGCTCTGGAAACACCATATATTTT. This encodes CASSVGWGPSSGNTIYF. V gene TRBV9 combines with J gene TRBJ1-3; a weak D match, TRBD1 (5 bases). The germline V gene encodes CDR1 SGDLS and CDR2 YYNGEE. The CDR3 runs 17 residues. With 0 bases removed from V and 0 bases from J, the gap between germline ends came to 13 bases.

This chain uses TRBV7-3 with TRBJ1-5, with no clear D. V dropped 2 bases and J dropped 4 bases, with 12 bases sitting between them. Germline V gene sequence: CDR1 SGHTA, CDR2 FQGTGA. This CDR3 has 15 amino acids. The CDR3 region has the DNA TGTGCCAGCAGCTTACTCCCGACTCTTAATCAGCCCCAGCATTTT. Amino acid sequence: CASSLLPTLNQPQHF.

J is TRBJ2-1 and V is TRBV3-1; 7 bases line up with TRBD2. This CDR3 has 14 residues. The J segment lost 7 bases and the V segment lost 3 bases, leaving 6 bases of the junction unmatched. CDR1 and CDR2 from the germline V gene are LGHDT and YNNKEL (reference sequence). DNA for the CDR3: TGTGCCAGCAGCCACCCCGGGGAGGGGAATGAGCAGTTCTTC. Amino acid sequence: CASSHPGEGNEQFF.

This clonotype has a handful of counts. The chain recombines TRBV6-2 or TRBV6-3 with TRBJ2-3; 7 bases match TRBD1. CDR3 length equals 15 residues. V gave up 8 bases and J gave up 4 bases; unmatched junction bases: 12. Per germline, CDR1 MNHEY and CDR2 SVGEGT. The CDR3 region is CASFEQGKGADTQYF. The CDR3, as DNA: TGTGCCAGCTTTGAACAGGGGAAAGGCGCAGATACGCAGTATTTT.

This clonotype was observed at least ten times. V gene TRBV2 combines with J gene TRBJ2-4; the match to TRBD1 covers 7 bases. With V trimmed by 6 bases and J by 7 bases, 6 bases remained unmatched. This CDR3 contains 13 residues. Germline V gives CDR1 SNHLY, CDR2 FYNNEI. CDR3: CASRWDSGNIQYF. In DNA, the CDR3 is TGTGCCAGCAGGTGGGACAGTGGGAACATTCAGTACTTC.

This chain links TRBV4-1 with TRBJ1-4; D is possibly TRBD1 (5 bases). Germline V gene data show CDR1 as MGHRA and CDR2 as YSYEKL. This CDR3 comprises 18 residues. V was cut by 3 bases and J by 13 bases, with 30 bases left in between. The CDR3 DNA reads TGCGCCAGCAGCCACGGAACGGCAAAAAGGATCCTCCCGGGGGGACTGTTTTTT. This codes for CASSHGTAKRILPGGLFF.

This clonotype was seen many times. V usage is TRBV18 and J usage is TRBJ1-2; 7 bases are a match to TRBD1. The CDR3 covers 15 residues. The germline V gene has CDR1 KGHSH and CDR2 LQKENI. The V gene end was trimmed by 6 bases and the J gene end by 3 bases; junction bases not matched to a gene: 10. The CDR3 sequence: CASSNIRDRDYGYTF. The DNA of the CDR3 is TGTGCCAGCTCTAACATACGGGACAGAGACTATGGCTACACCTTC.

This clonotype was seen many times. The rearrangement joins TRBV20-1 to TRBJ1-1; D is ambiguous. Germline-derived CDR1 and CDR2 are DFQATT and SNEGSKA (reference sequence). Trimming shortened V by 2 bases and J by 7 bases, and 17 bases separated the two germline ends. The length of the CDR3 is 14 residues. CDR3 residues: CSARSGSSFGEAFF. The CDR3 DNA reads TGCAGTGCTAGATCCGGTTCCTCATTTGGTGAAGCTTTCTTT.

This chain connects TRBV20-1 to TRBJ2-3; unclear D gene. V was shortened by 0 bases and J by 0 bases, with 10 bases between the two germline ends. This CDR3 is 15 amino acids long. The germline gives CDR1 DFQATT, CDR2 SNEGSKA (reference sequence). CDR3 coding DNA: TGCAGTGCTAGAGAAATGGGTCCTAGCACAGATACGCAGTATTTT. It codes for CSAREMGPSTDTQYF.

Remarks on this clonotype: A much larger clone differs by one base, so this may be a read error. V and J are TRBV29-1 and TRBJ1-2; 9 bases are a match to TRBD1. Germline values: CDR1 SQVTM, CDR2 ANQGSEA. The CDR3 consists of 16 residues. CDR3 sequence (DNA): TGCAGCGTTGAAGGAGGGCACAGGGGGCCTTTGGATGGCCACACCTTC. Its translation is CSVEGGHRGPLDGHTF.

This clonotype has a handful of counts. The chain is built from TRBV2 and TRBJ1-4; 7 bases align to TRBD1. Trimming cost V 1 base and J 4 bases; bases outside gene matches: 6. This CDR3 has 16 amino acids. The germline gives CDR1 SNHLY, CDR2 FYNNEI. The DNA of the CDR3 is TGTGCCAGCAGTGAAGGTGGGCAGGGGGTTAATGAAAAACTGTTTTTT. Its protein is CASSEGGQGVNEKLFF.

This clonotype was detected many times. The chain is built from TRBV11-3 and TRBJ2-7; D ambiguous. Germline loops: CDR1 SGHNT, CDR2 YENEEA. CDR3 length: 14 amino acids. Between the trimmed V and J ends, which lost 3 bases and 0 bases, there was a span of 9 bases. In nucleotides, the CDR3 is TGTGCCAGCAGCTTTGGACCCCTCTCCTACGAGCAGTACTTC. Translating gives CASSFGPLSYEQYF.

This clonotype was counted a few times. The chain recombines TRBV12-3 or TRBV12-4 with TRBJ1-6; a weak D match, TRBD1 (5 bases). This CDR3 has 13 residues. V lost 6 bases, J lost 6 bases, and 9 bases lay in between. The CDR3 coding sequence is TGTGCCAGCAGGGGACTGCCTAATTCACCCCTCCACTTT. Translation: CASRGLPNSPLHF.

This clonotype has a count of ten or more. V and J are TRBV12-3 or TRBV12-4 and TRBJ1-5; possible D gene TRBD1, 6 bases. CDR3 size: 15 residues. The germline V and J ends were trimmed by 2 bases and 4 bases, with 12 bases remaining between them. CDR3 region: CASSLTGQYNQPQHF. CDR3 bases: TGTGCCAGCAGTTTAACAGGGCAATATAATCAGCCCCAGCATTTT.

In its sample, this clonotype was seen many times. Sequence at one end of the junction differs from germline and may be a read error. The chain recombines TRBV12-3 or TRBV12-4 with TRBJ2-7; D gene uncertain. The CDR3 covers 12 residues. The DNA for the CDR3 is TGTGCCAGCAGCCCCCATGTCGGGCCCAGAATTTTC. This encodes CASSPHVGPRIF.

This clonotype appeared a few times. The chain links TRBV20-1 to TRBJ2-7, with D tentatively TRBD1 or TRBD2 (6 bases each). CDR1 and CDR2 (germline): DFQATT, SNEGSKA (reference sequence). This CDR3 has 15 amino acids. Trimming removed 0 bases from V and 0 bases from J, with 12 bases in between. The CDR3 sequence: CSAREGGHLSYEQYF. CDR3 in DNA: TGCAGTGCTAGAGAGGGGGGACACCTCTCCTACGAGCAGTACTTC.

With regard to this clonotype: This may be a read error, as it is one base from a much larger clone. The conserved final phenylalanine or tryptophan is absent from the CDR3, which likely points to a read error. CDR3 loop: CASSLLGSSGNTIYL. The CDR3 coding sequence is TGCGCCAGCAGCTTGTTAGGCAGCTCTGGAAACACCATATATCTT. The chain employs TRBV5-1 and TRBJ1-3; D gene unclear. Germline values: CDR1 SGHRS, CDR2 YFSETQ. Trimming left V 1 base short and J 0 bases short, with 8 bases between. The CDR3 is made up of 15 amino acids.